This T cell receptor (beta chain) was documented in a study of radiotherapy plus CTLA-4 blockade in lung cancer. Overall study context: Among enrolled patients, roughly 17% responded and about 30% achieved disease control. Study-level results: There was expansion of tumor-derived TCR clones in blood after radiotherapy plus ipilimumab.

Per the germline V gene, CDR1 is MDHEN and CDR2 is SYDVKM. V shed 5 bases and J shed 8 bases, with 18 bases lying between them. The CDR3 runs 15 residues. In regard to this clone: Its antigen remains unidentified.

Focal radiation plus CTLA-4 blockade with ipilimumab was given to patients with chemo-refractory metastatic non-small-cell lung cancer. The data were produced by immunoSEQ multiplex PCR, yet TCRdb's version contains in-frame clones alone and is incomplete. This sample yields about 51,000 clones, of which around 79% are seen a single time; 2.4% belongs to the top ten. This TCR was recovered from a human donor with non-small cell lung cancer whose response to radiotherapy plus ipilimumab could not be evaluated. Sequencing was performed on peripheral blood, taken from a patient treated with radiotherapy plus ipilimumab. The chain uses TRBV28 and TRBJ2-2, with D perhaps TRBD1 (6 bases). The CDR3 loop is CASSRGQHNRGELFF. The CDR3 region has the DNA TGTGCCAGCAGTCGAGGACAGCATAATAGGGGGGAGCTGTTTTTT.